This TCR beta chain was captured in a study of blood T cells in healthy people across ages. With 3 bases removed from V and 2 bases from J, the gap between germline ends came to 11 bases. The CDR3 totals 16 residues. Germline lookup yields CDR1 SGHTA and CDR2 FQGNSA. A few counts support this clonotype. Healthy Russian Caucasian donors spanned ages about 6 to 95 years. Every donor provided approximately 9.2 milliliters of peripheral blood. Each sample provided at least 5 micrograms of extracted total RNA. It was with a sample-barcoded 5' primer and a J-beta primer mix that a second PCR of about 6 to 11 cycles was run. TCRdb re-analysed the 5' RACE reads in MiXCR, keeping a single row per CDR3 protein. The table lists approximately 1.5 million distinct CDR3 sequences, 30% to 35% of them singletons.

The chain is built from TRBV7-2 and TRBJ1-6; D not resolved. Source material: blood. The TCR originated in a woman in her twenties or thirties in good health. CDR3 sequence (DNA): TGTGCCAGCAGCTTTTCGACGGACCCCTATAATTCACCCCTCCACTTT. Amino acids: CASSFSTDPYNSPLHF.